The 29 T cell receptor beta chains listed next were all sequenced from one sample in a study of cytomegalovirus exposure and HLA in healthy donors. 13 Jbeta primers and 60 Vbeta primers were used for the PCR. Generated by immunoSEQ multiplex PCR, the TCRdb table keeps only in-frame clones and is missing some. The table shows some 170,000 clones, with roughly 76% occurring only once. The sample consisted of PBMCs. These receptors all stem from a woman aged 18 to 35 in good health and CMV-seropositive.

The rearrangement joins TRBV7-8 to TRBJ1-2; the match to TRBD1 covers 11 bases. Unmatched junction bases numbered 4, after V lost 5 bases and J lost 2 bases. Germline CDR1 reads SGHVS; CDR2 reads FQNEAQ. CDR3 length equals 15 residues. CDR3 nucleotide sequence: TGTGCCAGCAGCACCCGGACAGGGGGCAACTATGGCTACACCTTC. Amino acid sequence: CASSTRTGGNYGYTF.

The gene calls are TRBV21-1 and TRBJ1-2; the table calls TRBD1, which could not be checked here. TRBV21-1 is designated a pseudogene. The CDR3 runs 14 residues. The CDR3 spells CASSKAGRAYGYTF. The CDR3 bases are TGTGCCAGCAGCAAAGCGGGCAGGGCCTATGGCTACACCTTC.

V gene TRBV6-1 combines with J gene TRBJ1-1; 8 bases match TRBD1. The CDR3 is 13 residues long. Germline CDR1 MNHNS, CDR2 SASEGT. Trimming took 6 bases from V and 5 from J; bases not matched to a gene: 5. The CDR3 reads CASRVQGGTEAFF. The CDR3 DNA follows: TGTGCCAGCAGGGTACAGGGGGGTACTGAAGCTTTCTTT.

The chain joins TRBV5-6 to TRBJ1-5; TRBD1 matches at 7 bases. With V trimmed by 2 bases and J by 3 bases, 2 bases remained unmatched. The CDR3 sequence is 14 residues long. The V gene's germline CDR1 is SGHDT and CDR2 YYEEEE. CDR3 nucleotide sequence: TGTGCCAGCAGCTTCGGGACAGACAATCAGCCCCAGCATTTT. Translation gives CASSFGTDNQPQHF.

This clone was counted only a few times. The chain employs TRBV9 and TRBJ2-7; 12 nucleotides align to TRBD2. The ends lost 0 bases at V and 4 bases at J; junction bases unmatched: 11. The CDR3 runs to 18 residues. The germline V gene encodes CDR1 SGDLS and CDR2 YYNGEE. The CDR3 DNA reads TGTGCCAGCAGCGTAGGGCTAGCGGGGGGGCTCGCCCAATACGAGCAGTACTTC. Translated: CASSVGLAGGLAQYEQYF.

J is TRBJ2-7 and V is TRBV11-1; D is ambiguous. Per germline, CDR1 SGHAT and CDR2 FQDESV (reference sequence). The CDR3 runs 13 residues. Trimming pared 2 bases from V and 0 bases from J, leaving 5 bases between. The chain's CDR3 is CASSLSSSYEQYF. DNA of the CDR3: TGTGCCAGCAGCTTATCTAGCTCCTACGAGCAGTACTTC.

The chain links TRBV5-4 to TRBJ2-1; D remains ambiguous. Germline loops: CDR1 SGHNT, CDR2 YYREEE (reference sequence). V gave up 0 bases and J gave up 5 bases, with 12 bases separating them. This CDR3 is 15 amino acids long. CDR3: CASSLVFSEDNEQFF. CDR3 sequence (DNA): TGTGCCAGCAGCTTGGTCTTTTCAGAAGACAATGAGCAGTTCTTC.

The chain has TRBV5-6 and TRBJ1-2, with D uncertain. Germline V gene sequence: CDR1 SGHDT, CDR2 YYEEEE. The CDR3 consists of 16 residues. The ends were cut back, 3 bases at V and 4 bases at J, with 19 bases in the middle. The CDR3 DNA reads as TGTGCCAGCAGCTCATATTCGGGGATTTCATTCTATGGCTACACCTTC. Its protein is CASSSYSGISFYGYTF.

This clone was observed a few times. V gene TRBV27 combines with J gene TRBJ1-2; TRBD1 matches 8 bases. The germline V gene has CDR1 MNHEY and CDR2 SMNVEV (reference sequence). V dropped 4 bases and J dropped 4; count of bases not matched to a gene: 11. CDR3 size: 16 residues. The CDR3 sequence is CASSSYPGGAGYGYTF. Here the CDR3 DNA reads TGTGCCAGCAGTTCTTACCCAGGGGGCGCCGGCTATGGCTACACCTTC.

Concerning this clone itself: The sample carries other DNA sequences with the same CDR3. The rearrangement joins TRBV4-2 to TRBJ2-5; 9 bases map to TRBD2. V shed 1 base and J 4 bases; nucleotides not matched to a gene: 4. This CDR3 contains 15 residues. Germline-derived CDR1 and CDR2 are LGHNA and YNFKEQ. As DNA, the CDR3 is TGTGCCAGCAGCCAAGGGCGGGGGGGCGGAGAGACCCAGTACTTC. Encoded protein: CASSQGRGGGETQYF.

This clone has only one observation. The V call is TRBV6-1, the J call TRBJ2-5; 7 nucleotides align to TRBD2. Germline V lookup: CDR1 MNHNS, CDR2 SASEGT. V dropped 10 bases and J dropped 4; count of bases not matched to a gene: 6. This CDR3 has 12 residues. CDR3 bases: TGTGCCACTGGGGGGGTAACAGAGACCCAGTACTTC. Protein product: CATGGVTETQYF.

The chain has TRBV5-1 and TRBJ1-2; 9 bases align to TRBD1. The CDR3 runs 14 residues. V shed 0 bases and J 3 bases; nucleotides not matched to a gene: 0. Germline assignment: CDR1 SGHRS and CDR2 YFSETQ. The DNA for the CDR3 is TGCGCCAGCAGCTTGGACAGGGGGCACTATGGCTACACCTTC. Translating it yields CASSLDRGHYGYTF.

The sample holds one count of this clone. The chain uses TRBV5-4 and TRBJ1-5; D is undetermined. Germline CDR1 SGHNT, CDR2 YYREEE (reference sequence). V was pared by 0 bases and J by 0 bases, with 13 bases between. The CDR3 is made up of 17 amino acids. CDR3 DNA: TGTGCCAGCAGCTTGGCCGGTGGGGAGTATAGCAATCAGCCCCAGCATTTT. Its protein product is CASSLAGGEYSNQPQHF. Full variable domain (missing parts from reference TRBV5-4 and TRBJ1-5): ETGVTQSPTHLIKTRGQQVTLRCSSQSGHNTVSWYQQALGQGPQFIFQYYREEENGRGNFPPRFSGLQFPNYSSELNVNALELDDSALYLCASSLAGGEYSNQPQHFGDGTRLSIL.

The genes are TRBV4-1 and TRBJ1-1; no clear D. The CDR3 spans 13 residues. Germline V gene lookup returns CDR1 MGHRA and CDR2 YSYEKL. The ends were cut back, 0 bases at V and 5 bases at J, with 7 bases in the middle. The chain's CDR3 is CASSQDTETEAFF. CDR3 in DNA: TGCGCCAGCAGCCAAGATACCGAGACTGAAGCTTTCTTT.

The rearrangement uses TRBV4-1 and TRBJ1-5; D gene uncertain. V was trimmed by 2 bases and J by 5 bases, leaving 13 bases between them. Germline V gene sequence: CDR1 MGHRA, CDR2 YSYEKL. The CDR3 sequence is 15 residues long. CDR3 nucleotides: TGCGCCAGCAGCCAATTGGAGGGTGGGGATCAGCCCCAGCATTTT. Its protein product is CASSQLEGGDQPQHF.

The chain has TRBV27 and TRBJ2-7; TRBD1 agrees at 7 bases. Germline V gene sequence: CDR1 MNHEY, CDR2 SMNVEV (reference sequence). The CDR3 totals 14 residues. The V segment lost 4 bases and the J segment 2 bases; nucleotides outside the gene matches: 5. This CDR3 is CASSWLTGTYEQYF. The CDR3 DNA is TGTGCCAGCAGTTGGCTGACAGGGACCTACGAGCAGTACTTC.

Only one count was recorded for this clone. V and J are TRBV5-1 and TRBJ2-5, with TRBD1 matching over 11 bases. The CDR3 is 15 amino acids. Germline V gene data show CDR1 as SGHRS and CDR2 as YFSETQ. J gave up 5 bases and V 4 bases, and 7 bases lay outside the gene matches. As DNA, the CDR3 is TGCGCCAGCAGCCTAGGGACAGGGGGTATGGAGACCCAGTACTTC. Translating gives CASSLGTGGMETQYF.

V and J are TRBV11-2 and TRBJ2-3; possibly TRBD2 for D (5 bases). V dropped 5 bases and J dropped 2 bases, with 14 bases sitting between them. CDR3 length equals 15 residues. The germline V gene has CDR1 SGHAT and CDR2 FQNNGV. The CDR3 coding sequence is TGTGCCAGCAGCCCGACCTACGGGGACACAGATACGCAGTATTTT. The encoded protein is CASSPTYGDTDTQYF.

V gene TRBV12-2 combines with J gene TRBJ2-5; TRBD1 is the table's D call and was not checked against the DNA. TRBV12-2 is an annotated pseudogene. This CDR3 is 14 amino acids long. CDR3 sequence reads: CASRLATAQETQYF. For the CDR3, the DNA is TGTGCAAGTCGCTTAGCGACAGCCCAAGAGACCCAGTACTTC.

This clone was seen a handful of times. The chain is built from TRBV28 and TRBJ2-7; 10 bases line up with TRBD1. J lost 5 bases, V lost 3 bases, and 4 bases had no gene match. Germline V gives CDR1 MDHEN, CDR2 SYDVKM. The CDR3 covers 14 residues. The CDR3 loop reads CASSLAGQGDEQYF. The CDR3 DNA follows: TGTGCCAGCAGTTTGGCCGGACAGGGGGACGAGCAGTACTTC. Full variable domain (rest looked up from reference TRBV28 and TRBJ2-7): DVKVTQSSRYLVKRTGEKVFLECVQDMDHENMFWYRQDPGLGLRLIYFSYDVKMKEKGDIPEGYSVSREKKERFSLILESASTNQTSMYLCASSLAGQGDEQYFGPGTRLTVT.

The CDR3 DNA follows: TGTGCCAGCAGCTCTCAAGCGGGGGGGCAGTATTTT. Translated: CASSSQAGGQYF. The V and J genes are TRBV7-6 and TRBJ2-3; 9 nucleotides line up with TRBD2. CDR3 length equals 12 residues. Germline V gives CDR1 SGHVS, CDR2 FNYEAQ. Losses at the gene ends were 4 bases for V and 11 bases for J; bases not matched to a gene: 4. Full variable domain (missing parts from reference TRBV7-6 and TRBJ2-3): GAGVSQSPRYKVTKRGQDVALRCDPISGHVSLYWYRQALGQGPEFLTYFNYEAQQDKSGLPNDRFSAERPEGSISTLTIQRTEQRDSAMYRCASSSQAGGQYFGPGTRLTVL.

The rearrangement joins TRBV11-2 to TRBJ2-7; a possible D gene is TRBD1 (6 bases). The CDR3 has 16 amino acids. Germline values: CDR1 SGHAT, CDR2 FQNNGV. The V gene lost 1 base and the J gene lost 5 bases, with 18 bases spanning the gap. CDR3: CASSLGGRASLDEQYF. CDR3 DNA sequence: TGTGCCAGCAGCTTAGGGGGGCGAGCGAGTCTGGACGAGCAGTACTTC.

In DNA form, the CDR3 reads TGTGCCAGCAGCCCAGGGGGGATCGGGACAGATACGCAGTATTTT. It specifies CASSPGGIGTDTQYF. This chain joins TRBV11-2 and TRBJ2-3; perhaps TRBD1 as D (7 bases). The CDR3 consists of 15 residues. Trimming shortened V by 5 bases and J by 3 bases, and 15 bases separated the two germline ends. Germline CDR1 is SGHAT and CDR2 is FQNNGV. The full variable domain, its missing parts supplied by reference TRBV11-2 and TRBJ2-3, is EAGVAQSPRYKIIEKRQSVAFWCNPISGHATLYWYQQILGQGPKLLIQFQNNGVVDDSQLPKDRFSAERLKGVDSTLKIQPAKLEDSAVYLCASSPGGIGTDTQYFGPGTRLTVL.

The rearrangement links TRBV7-9 to TRBJ1-4; D is perhaps TRBD1 (5 bases). The CDR3 is made up of 15 amino acids. V was trimmed by 5 bases and J by 3 bases, leaving 13 bases between them. CDR1 is SEHNR, CDR2 FQNEAQ, per germline (reference sequence). This CDR3 reads CASSGEQAANEKLFF. CDR3 sequence (DNA): TGTGCCAGCAGCGGCGAACAGGCGGCTAATGAAAAACTGTTTTTT.

The J gene is TRBJ2-1, the V gene TRBV5-4; a possible D gene is TRBD2 (5 bases). Germline V gene sequence: CDR1 SGHNT, CDR2 YYREEE (reference sequence). The CDR3 runs to 14 residues. V was shortened by 0 bases and J by 5 bases, with 9 bases between the two germline ends. The CDR3 reads CASSLGLADNEQFF. CDR3 sequence (DNA): TGTGCCAGCAGCTTGGGGCTAGCAGACAATGAGCAGTTCTTC.

The chain links TRBV7-9 to TRBJ1-1; no clear D gene. CDR1 is SEHNR, CDR2 FQNEAQ, per germline (reference sequence). The CDR3 runs to 14 residues. V lost 5 bases to trimming and J lost 5 bases, with 15 bases between them. CDR3 protein: CASSAREMGTEAFF. CDR3 nucleotide sequence: TGTGCCAGCAGCGCCCGGGAGATGGGGACTGAAGCTTTCTTT.

A few counts support this clone. The chain combines TRBV6-4 with TRBJ2-3, with TRBD2 as a possible D gene (6 bases). V was trimmed by 0 bases and J by 2 bases, leaving 9 bases between them. The CDR3 consists of 15 residues. Germline lookup yields CDR1 MRHNA and CDR2 SNTAGT. The CDR3 here is CASSDSREATDTQYF. The CDR3 DNA reads as TGTGCCAGCAGTGACTCAAGGGAGGCCACAGATACGCAGTATTTT.

The gene calls are TRBV7-9 and TRBJ1-2; a possible D gene is TRBD1 (5 bases). Trimming left V 2 bases short and J 7 bases short, with 17 bases between. Germline CDR1 SEHNR, CDR2 FQNEAQ (reference sequence). The CDR3 spans 15 residues. CDR3 region: CASSLYGALERGYTF. CDR3 in DNA: TGTGCCAGCAGCTTATATGGGGCATTAGAACGTGGCTACACCTTC.

The genes are TRBV7-2 and TRBJ2-2, with D tentatively TRBD2 (5 bases). CDR3 length: 15 amino acids. V dropped 8 bases and J dropped 3 bases, with 16 bases sitting between them. The germline CDR1 and CDR2 sequences are SGHTA and FQGNSA. CDR3 nucleotides: TGTGCCAGCTCAAGAAGCCGGACTTACACCGGGGAGCTGTTTTTT. It specifies CASSRSRTYTGELFF. Drawing the rest from reference TRBV7-2 and TRBJ2-2, the complete variable domain is GAGVSQSPSNKVTEKGKDVELRCDPISGHTALYWYRQSLGQGLEFLIYFQGNSAPDKSGLPSDRFSAERTGGSVSTLTIQRTQQEDSAVYLCASSRSRTYTGELFFGEGSRLTVL.